The present entry profiles one T cell receptor beta chain with its context. This sample stems from a study of OX40 agonist ivuxolimab in advanced cancers. Using immunoSEQ multiplex PCR, the repertoire was profiled, and TCRdb retains in-frame clones only, with some absent. Among some 62,000 clones, roughly nine tenths were seen once, and the ten largest hold 5.2%. CDR1 SNHLY and CDR2 FYNNEI come from the germline V gene. V was clipped by 5 bases and J by 0 bases, with 8 bases between them. This CDR3 is 14 amino acids long. The origin of this receptor is an adult with an advanced solid tumor such as melanoma, head and neck, liver or kidney cancer. The chain recombines TRBV2 with TRBJ1-3; TRBD1 might be the D (5 bases). The sample consisted of CD4+ or CD8+ T cells sorted from blood, taken in a trial of the OX40 agonist ivuxolimab. In DNA, the CDR3 is TGTGCCAGCAGTCTAGACAGCTCTGGAAACACCATATATTTT. The encoded protein is CASSLDSSGNTIYF.